This T cell receptor (beta chain) was recovered during a study of blood T cells in healthy people across ages. In the study overall: In model experiments, template switching was able to capture about one barcoded beta molecule for every two T cells that were present. Study results and caveats: Comparison with aged donors showed that long-lived donors had more naive CD4+ cells and higher diversity. Roughly linear declines in TCR beta diversity per million T cells occurred with age. TCR beta diversity correlated strongly with naive T cell percentage.

Per germline, CDR1 MNHNS and CDR2 SASEGT. CDR3 length: 12 residues. A second PCR, run for about 7 to 11 cycles, used a sample-barcoded 5' primer plus a J-beta primer mix. One entry per CDR3 protein, called by TCRdb with MiXCR from the 5' RACE reads. The table has about 1,400,000 distinct CDR3 sequences, approximately 38% seen once. As to this clonotype: Its antigen is undetermined. A read error may account for a junction end that differs from germline.

The sequence came from a woman aged 18-29 years in good health. Sequenced input: blood. V gene TRBV6-1 combines with J gene TRBJ2-7; D is uncertain. CDR3 residues: CANSEVAYEQYF. The CDR3 DNA is TGTGCCAACAGTGAGGTGGCCTACGAGCAGTACTTC.